This is a list of T cell receptor beta chains from one sample in a study of brain metastases from non-small cell lung cancer. This table comes from immunoSEQ multiplex PCR, and its TCRdb copy is limited to in-frame clones, with some not included. The sample holds 2,800 or so clones, 82% seen once. Sequencing used primary lung tumor tissue. These receptors originate from a donor aged 40 or older with non-small cell lung cancer. CDR3s leave out the opening cysteine and the closing phenylalanine or tryptophan. Fields, in order: V gene, D gene, CDR3 protein. The D gene is left open where the match is weak.

v_gene: TRBV6-5
d_gene: NA
CDR3aa: ASRRDPRSDTQY

v_gene: TRBV6-4
d_gene: NA
CDR3aa: ASSEGLYNEQF

v_gene: TRBV3-1/TRBV3-2
d_gene: NA
CDR3aa: ASSQETFRRTGELF

v_gene: TRBV7-6
d_gene: TRBD1
CDR3aa: ASSGRQGQYNEQF

v_gene: TRBV6-1
d_gene: NA
CDR3aa: ASSEIGTSNEQF

v_gene: TRBV5-4
d_gene: TRBD2
CDR3aa: ASSLWTSGTNEQF

v_gene: TRBV9
d_gene: NA
CDR3aa: ASSVGGSHIAYEQY

v_gene: TRBV7-2
d_gene: NA
CDR3aa: ASSLSAEQY

v_gene: TRBV27
d_gene: NA
CDR3aa: ASIPVRVRCKDTQY

v_gene: TRBV7-2
d_gene: NA
CDR3aa: ASSLRGGISNEQF

v_gene: TRBV6-4
d_gene: NA
CDR3aa: ASSAGLYNEQF

v_gene: TRBV6-6
d_gene: TRBD2
CDR3aa: ASSPGRAPYNEQF

v_gene: TRBV19
d_gene: NA
CDR3aa: ASSIGVDYNEQF

v_gene: TRBV24-1
d_gene: TRBD2
CDR3aa: ATSNVLAEGGTGELF

v_gene: TRBV18
d_gene: NA
CDR3aa: ASSPRQGNTGELF

v_gene: TRBV28
d_gene: TRBD2
CDR3aa: ASRLIAGGGTGELF

v_gene: TRBV4-2
d_gene: TRBD2
CDR3aa: ASSQDKGLGATQY